The 2 T cell receptor beta chains in this list originate from one sample, sequenced in a study of control samples from healthy donors and cancer patients. The table came from immunoSEQ multiplex PCR; TCRdb's copy has only in-frame clones and leaves some out. The sample shows approximately 37,000 clones, about 94% of them seen only once. Sequenced sample: blood. These receptors came from a woman between 45 and 65 years old in good health.

This clone was observed once. The rearrangement joins TRBV30 to TRBJ1-2; D gene ambiguous. Germline V gene sequence: CDR1 GTSNPN, CDR2 SVGIG (reference sequence). This CDR3 has 11 amino acids. V was clipped by 1 base and J by 8 bases, with 8 bases between them. The CDR3 nucleotides read TGTGCCTGGAGTGGATCGAGGGGCTACACCTTC. The encoded protein is CAWSGSRGYTF.

V and J are TRBV3-1 (or the pseudogene TRBV3-2) and TRBJ1-6; 8 bases map to TRBD1. Germline CDR1 is LGHDT and CDR2 is YNNKEL (reference sequence). Losses at the gene ends were 4 bases for V and 9 bases for J; bases not matched to a gene: 8. CDR3 length equals 15 residues. The CDR3 here is CASSPLDRVGSPLHF. CDR3 DNA: TGTGCCAGCAGCCCTTTGGACAGGGTCGGTTCACCCCTCCACTTT.